One and the same sample provided the 17 T cell receptor beta chains below, sequenced in a study of regulatory T cells in long-lasting Graves disease. Time point noted: persistent/refractory GD, antithyroid drugs over 5 years with positive TRAb. PBMC-extracted RNA yielded the TCR library. The authors built TCR beta libraries using iRepertoire HTBI primers and Arm-PCR of CDR3 regions. MiXCR, applied by TCRdb to the multiplex PCR reads, yields one record per CDR3 protein. Among approximately 290,000 distinct CDR3 sequences, 22% were seen once, and the ten largest hold approximately 60%. This material consisted of peripheral blood mononuclear cells (PBMCs), taken when the disease was refractory, from a patient treated with antithyroid drugs. These receptors were taken from a female donor with Graves disease.

Many counts were recorded for this clonotype. This chain joins TRBV11-2 and TRBJ2-1; tentatively, D is TRBD1 (5 bases). CDR3 length equals 17 residues. CDR1 is SGHAT and CDR2 is FQNNGV in the germline V gene. Trimming pared 5 bases from V and 0 bases from J, leaving 17 bases between. The CDR3 sequence is CASSDRGRARSYNEQFF. In DNA form, the CDR3 reads TGTGCCAGCAGCGACCGAGGCAGGGCCCGCTCCTACAATGAGCAGTTCTTC.

This clonotype has a count of ten or more. This sequence joins TRBV2 and TRBJ1-4, with a tentative D call TRBD1 (5 bases). The germline V gene has CDR1 SNHLY and CDR2 FYNNEI. V was trimmed by 7 bases and J by 7 bases, leaving 16 bases between them. This CDR3 has 14 amino acids. This chain's CDR3 is CASKGSRVGEKLFF. In nucleotides, the CDR3 is TGTGCCAGCAAGGGGTCGAGGGTTGGTGAAAAACTGTTTTTT.

This clonotype showed up just a few times. The chain couples TRBV12-3 or TRBV12-4 to TRBJ2-7; 9 bases agree with TRBD2. There are 18 residues in the CDR3. V lost 4 bases to trimming and J lost 5 bases; unmatched junction nucleotides: 18. The chain's CDR3 is CASSSRHGTAGGFNEQYF. The CDR3 nucleotides are TGTGCCAGCAGTTCCCGACACGGAACAGCGGGAGGCTTCAACGAGCAGTACTTC.

The chain joins TRBV7-9 to TRBJ2-2; the D is unclear. The V end lost 5 bases, the J end lost 7 bases, and 11 bases lay between the germline ends. CDR3 length: 13 residues. The V gene's germline CDR1 is SEHNR and CDR2 FQNEAQ (reference sequence). CDR3 in amino acids: CASSIRPDGELFF. CDR3 sequence (DNA): TGTGCCAGCAGCATCCGACCGGACGGGGAGCTGTTTTTT.

This clonotype appeared a few times. V gene TRBV28 combines with J gene TRBJ2-1; the match to TRBD2 covers 14 bases. Germline values: CDR1 MDHEN, CDR2 SYDVKM. The length of the CDR3 is 16 residues. Trimming at V came to 5 bases and at J to 10 bases, leaving 10 bases not matched to a gene. The CDR3 nucleotides read TGTGCCAGCAGTCGGGATGGGACTAGCGGGAGATGGGAGCAGTTCTTC. It translates to CASSRDGTSGRWEQFF. Based on the CDR3 plus reference TRBV28 and TRBJ2-1, the full variable domain is DVKVTQSSRYLVKRTGEKVFLECVQDMDHENMFWYRQDPGLGLRLIYFSYDVKMKEKGDIPEGYSVSREKKERFSLILESASTNQTSMYLCASSRDGTSGRWEQFFGPGTRLTVL.

There are a few counts of this clonotype. The chain's CDR3 is CAWSPAYEQYF. CDR3 coding DNA: TGTGCCTGGAGTCCCGCCTACGAGCAGTACTTC. V is TRBV30 and J is TRBJ2-7; D not certain. Germline V gene sequence: CDR1 GTSNPN, CDR2 SVGIG (reference sequence). Trimming pared 2 bases from V and 2 bases from J, leaving 4 bases between. The CDR3 has 11 amino acids.

This clonotype was picked up one time. The rearrangement joins TRBV4-3 to TRBJ2-5; D gene ambiguous. The CDR3 covers 17 residues. Trimming removed 0 bases at V and 1 base at J, with 15 bases between. The V gene's germline CDR1 is LGHNA and CDR2 YSLEER. The chain's CDR3 is CASSQDPILRLQETQYF. The CDR3 DNA reads TGCGCCAGCAGCCAAGACCCTATTCTACGGCTCCAAGAGACCCAGTACTTC.

As concerns this clonotype: A much larger clonotype is one base distant, so this may be a read error. The chain employs TRBV6-1 and TRBJ1-1, with D perhaps TRBD1 (5 bases). CDR3 size: 15 residues. Trimming pared 4 bases from V and 1 base from J, leaving 13 bases between. Per the germline V gene, CDR1 is MNHNS and CDR2 is SASEGT. Here the CDR3 DNA reads TGTGCCAGCAGTGCTAGCCCGACAGCGAACACTGAAGCTTTCTTT. Its translation is CASSASPTANTEAFF.

Ten or more counts support this clonotype. J is TRBJ1-1 and V is TRBV2; TRBD1 is a possible D gene (5 bases). The CDR3 runs 12 residues. Trimming pared 6 bases from V and 7 bases from J, leaving 12 bases between. Germline values: CDR1 SNHLY, CDR2 FYNNEI. DNA of the CDR3: TGTGCCAGCAGGGGGCTGCGGCTTGAAGCTTTCTTT. Its translation is CASRGLRLEAFF.

The rearrangement joins TRBV28 to TRBJ2-4; weak D call: TRBD1 (5 bases). Trimming stripped 4 bases from V and 0 bases from J, with 16 bases between. This CDR3 spans 17 amino acids. From germline, CDR1 is MDHEN and CDR2 SYDVKM. CDR3 sequence: CASSSSTAKLAKNIQYF. The DNA of the CDR3 is TGTGCCAGCAGTTCCTCGACAGCAAAACTAGCCAAAAACATTCAGTACTTC.

This chain links TRBV6-1 with TRBJ2-1; D is undetermined. CDR1 MNHNS and CDR2 SASEGT come from the germline V gene. Trimming took 11 bases from V and 6 from J, leaving 14 bases between them. This CDR3 comprises 12 residues. The CDR3 sequence is CAGTETLNEQFF. In DNA form, the CDR3 reads TGTGCCGGCACGGAGACACTCAATGAGCAGTTCTTC.

The V gene is TRBV5-4, the J gene TRBJ2-7, with unresolved D. The CDR3 is made up of 12 amino acids. Trimming stripped 0 bases from V and 6 bases from J, with 7 bases between. Germline assignment: CDR1 SGHNT and CDR2 YYREEE (reference sequence). The DNA for the CDR3 is TGTGCCAGCAGCTTGGAGCCGCGCGAGCAGTACTTC. Amino acids: CASSLEPREQYF. The variable domain in full, completed from reference TRBV5-4 and TRBJ2-7, reads ETGVTQSPTHLIKTRGQQVTLRCSSQSGHNTVSWYQQALGQGPQFIFQYYREEENGRGNFPPRFSGLQFPNYSSELNVNALELDDSALYLCASSLEPREQYFGPGTRLTVT.

J is TRBJ1-1 and V is TRBV6-5, with a possible D match to TRBD1 (6 bases). CDR3 size: 16 residues. The V end was cut by 0 bases, the J end by 0 bases, with 11 bases between. In germline, CDR1 is MNHEY, CDR2 SVGAGI. The CDR3: CASSYSREGVNTEAFF. CDR3 DNA sequence: TGTGCCAGCAGTTACTCGAGAGAGGGGGTGAACACTGAAGCTTTCTTT.

Only a few counts were recorded for this clonotype. The chain joins TRBV19 to TRBJ1-2, with 7 bases lining up with TRBD1. Germline V gene sequence: CDR1 LNHDA, CDR2 SQIVND (reference sequence). V lost 3 bases to trimming and J lost 4 bases; unmatched junction nucleotides: 8. The CDR3 is made up of 15 amino acids. In nucleotides, the CDR3 is TGTGCCAGTAGTATTGATGGGGGACAGAGCTATGGCTACACCTTC. Amino acids: CASSIDGGQSYGYTF.

This chain uses TRBV6-6 with TRBJ1-3, with D unclear. With 0 bases removed from V and 0 bases from J, the gap between germline ends came to 15 bases. There are 18 residues in the CDR3. Germline lookup yields CDR1 MNHNY and CDR2 SVGAGI (reference sequence). The CDR3 DNA is TGTGCCAGCAGTTACTCGGCGCGAACCCCAAGCTCTGGAAACACCATATATTTT. It yields the protein CASSYSARTPSSGNTIYF.

In regard to this clonotype: A much larger clone differs by one base, so this may be a read error. The genes are TRBV11-2 and TRBJ2-7; D is uncertain. The CDR3 runs 15 residues. Looked up from germline, CDR1 is SGHAT and CDR2 is FQNNGV. Trimming removed 1 base from V and 6 bases from J, with 16 bases in between. CDR3 region: CASSLAGGSVSEQYF. For the CDR3, the DNA is TGTGCCAGCAGCTTAGCTGGTGGCAGCGTAAGCGAGCAGTACTTC.

The chain is built from TRBV15 and TRBJ1-5, with a possible D match to TRBD1 (6 bases). Germline V gene data show CDR1 as LNHNV and CDR2 as YYDKDF (reference sequence). The CDR3 consists of 19 residues. V dropped 0 bases and J dropped 2 bases, with 20 bases sitting between them. DNA for the CDR3: TGTGCCACCAGCAGAGATATAGGACAGAAAGGGGTACGCAATCAGCCCCAGCATTTT. Residues: CATSRDIGQKGVRNQPQHF.